Included here is one TCR beta chain sequence, with context. Its specificity is not known. This sample is part of a study of T cell responses to AZD1222 COVID-19 vaccine. The method was immunoSEQ multiplex PCR; TCRdb's version includes in-frame clones alone and lacks a portion of them. The profile shows some 80,000 clones, about nine tenths of them singletons. CDR1 is MRHNA and CDR2 is SNTAGT in the germline V gene. Unmatched junction bases numbered 9, after V lost 8 bases and J lost 5 bases. CDR3 size: 14 residues. Study observations and caveats: Vaccine-associated CD4 TCRs ranged over spike, dominating at 160-218 and 743-854.

Source: peripheral blood, taken 28 days after the second dose of the MenACWY control vaccine. This rearrangement joins TRBV6-4 to TRBJ1-5, with 7 positions matching TRBD1. The TCR sequence derives from an adult who received the MenACWY meningococcal vaccine as a control. This chain's CDR3 is CASEIDRADQPQHF. The CDR3 DNA reads as TGTGCCAGCGAGATTGACAGGGCCGATCAGCCCCAGCATTTT.